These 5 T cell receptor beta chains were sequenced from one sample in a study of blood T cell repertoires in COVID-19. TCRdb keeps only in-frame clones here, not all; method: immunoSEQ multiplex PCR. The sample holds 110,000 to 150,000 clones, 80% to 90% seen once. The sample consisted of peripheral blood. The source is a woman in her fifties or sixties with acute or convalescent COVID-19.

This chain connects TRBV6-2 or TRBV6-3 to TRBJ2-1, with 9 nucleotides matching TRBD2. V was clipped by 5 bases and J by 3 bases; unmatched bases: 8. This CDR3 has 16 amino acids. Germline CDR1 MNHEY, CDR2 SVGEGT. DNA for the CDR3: TGTGCCAGCAGTCCCCGCGGGGGGGCGCTCTACAATGAGCAGTTCTTC. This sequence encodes CASSPRGGALYNEQFF.

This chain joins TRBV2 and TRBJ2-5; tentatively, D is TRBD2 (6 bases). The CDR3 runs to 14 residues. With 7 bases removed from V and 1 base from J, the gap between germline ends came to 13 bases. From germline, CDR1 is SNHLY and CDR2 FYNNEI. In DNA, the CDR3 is TGTGCCAGCACGCACGGGGGAAGCCAAGAGACCCAGTACTTC. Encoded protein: CASTHGGSQETQYF.

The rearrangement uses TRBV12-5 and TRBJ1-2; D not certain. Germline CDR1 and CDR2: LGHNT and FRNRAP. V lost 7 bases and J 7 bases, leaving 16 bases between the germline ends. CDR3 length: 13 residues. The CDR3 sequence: CASANGRFGGYTF. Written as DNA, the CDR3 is TGTGCTAGTGCCAATGGTCGGTTTGGTGGCTACACCTTC.

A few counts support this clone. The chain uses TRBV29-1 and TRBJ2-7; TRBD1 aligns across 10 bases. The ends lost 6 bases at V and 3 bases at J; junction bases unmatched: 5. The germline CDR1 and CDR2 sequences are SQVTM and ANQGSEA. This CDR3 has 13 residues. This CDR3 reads CSVKTGGHYEQYF. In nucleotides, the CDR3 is TGCAGCGTGAAGACAGGGGGCCACTACGAGCAGTACTTC.

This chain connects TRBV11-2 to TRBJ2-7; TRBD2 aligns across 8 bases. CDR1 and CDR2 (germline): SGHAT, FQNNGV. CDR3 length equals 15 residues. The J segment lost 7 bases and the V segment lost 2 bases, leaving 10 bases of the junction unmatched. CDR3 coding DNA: TGTGCCAGCAGCTTATCCCCGGGGGGGCCTTGGGAGCAGTACTTC. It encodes CASSLSPGGPWEQYF.